Listed below are T cell receptor beta chains from one sample, sequenced in a study of cytomegalovirus exposure and HLA in healthy donors. Data came from immunoSEQ multiplex PCR; TCRdb stores just in-frame clones and leaves some out. The sample has about 160,000 clones; about 75% are singletons. Sample: PBMCs. All receptors come from a woman in her forties or fifties in good health and CMV-seropositive. Both conserved end residues are part of each CDR3. The D gene is left open where the match is weak. Some rows mark clone size as missing; the rest say once, few, many or name a class of expanded clone.

TRBV19	TRBJ1-2	.	.	CASSPTPGQGLPSGYTF	TGTGCCAGTAGTCCCACACCGGGCCAGGGACTCCCAAGTGGCTACACCTTC
TRBV13	TRBJ2-2	.	.	CASSMQGTGELFF	TGTGCCAGCAGCATGCAGGGCACCGGGGAGCTGTTTTTT
TRBV7-9	TRBJ2-7	TRBD1	once	CASSGTGAHEQYF	TGTGCCAGCAGCGGAACAGGGGCCCACGAGCAGTACTTC
TRBV6-5	TRBJ2-5	.	.	CASSQGQETQYF	TGTGCCAGCAGTCAGGGACAAGAGACCCAGTACTTC
TRBV2	TRBJ2-7	TRBD1	.	CASSVGAARGEQYF	TGTGCCAGCAGTGTAGGAGCTGCCAGGGGGGAGCAGTACTTC
TRBV6-5	TRBJ2-7	TRBD2	.	CASSYLASGANYEQYF	TGTGCCAGCAGTTACCTCGCGAGCGGGGCTAACTACGAGCAGTACTTC
TRBV5-1	TRBJ2-2	TRBD1	once	CASRPGQGPFLFF	TGCGCCAGCAGACCCGGACAGGGGCCCTTCCTGTTTTTT
TRBV2	TRBJ2-2	TRBD1	.	CASRGTGGNTGELFF	TGTGCCAGCAGGGGGACAGGCGGAAACACCGGGGAGCTGTTTTTT
TRBV5-1	TRBJ2-7	.	.	CASSLDIYEQYF	TGCGCCAGCAGCTTGGATATCTACGAGCAGTACTTC
TRBV4-1	TRBJ1-6	TRBD1	.	CASSQGAPGQLFNSPLHF	TGCGCCAGCAGCCAAGGCGCTCCGGGACAGTTATTTAATTCACCCCTCCACTTT
TRBV14	TRBJ1-6	.	.	CASSQDTGGGSLHF	TGTGCCAGCAGCCAAGATACGGGGGGAGGATCCCTCCACTTT
TRBV5-1	TRBJ2-7	TRBD1	.	CASSLVGQGAYEQYF	TGCGCCAGCAGCTTGGTGGGACAGGGGGCCTACGAGCAGTACTTC
TRBV5-1	TRBJ2-3	TRBD1	few	CASSLGQGAPDTQYF	TGCGCCAGCAGCTTGGGACAGGGGGCCCCAGATACGCAGTATTTT
TRBV7-8	TRBJ2-3	.	.	CASSLVPSTGTTDTQYF	TGTGCCAGCAGCTTAGTACCCAGCACAGGCACCACAGATACGCAGTATTTT
TRBV9	TRBJ2-1	TRBD2	once	CASSLGTSGYNEQFF	TGTGCCAGCAGCCTCGGGACTAGCGGTTACAATGAGCAGTTCTTC
TRBV7-9	TRBJ2-3	.	few	CASSLVARHLDTQYF	TGTGCCAGCAGCTTAGTAGCGAGGCATCTAGATACGCAGTATTTT
TRBV9	TRBJ2-7	TRBD2	once	CASSVVCRGGHEQYF	TGTGCCAGCAGCGTTGTTTGCCGGGGGGGCCACGAGCAGTACTTC
TRBV7-2	TRBJ2-1	.	.	CASSLALNEQFF	TGTGCCAGCAGCTTAGCGCTAAATGAGCAGTTCTTC
TRBV19	TRBJ1-6	TRBD1	few	CASSADRVRNSPLHF	TGTGCCAGTAGTGCGGACAGGGTTCGTAATTCACCCCTCCACTTT
TRBV4-2	TRBJ2-7	TRBD2	.	CASSPKAGSSYEQYF	TGTGCCAGCAGCCCTAAAGCGGGAAGCTCCTACGAGCAGTACTTC
TRBV2	TRBJ1-2	.	.	CAGQVGGYTF	TGTGCCGGTCAAGTCGGTGGCTACACCTTC
TRBV5-6	TRBJ2-4	.	.	CASSGPRERKNIQYF	TGTGCCAGCAGTGGGCCGCGAGAACGGAAAAACATTCAGTACTTC
TRBV6-1	TRBJ2-4	TRBD2	.	CASSEWGLAGGEWNIQYF	TGTGCCAGCAGTGAATGGGGACTAGCGGGAGGTGAGTGGAACATTCAGTACTTC
TRBV10-3	TRBJ1-1	.	.	CAISDRGGGDIEAFF	TGTGCCATCAGTGATAGGGGTGGCGGGGATATTGAAGCTTTCTTT
TRBV5-4	TRBJ1-2	TRBD1	.	CASSPDRVYGYTF	TGTGCCAGCAGCCCGGACAGGGTCTATGGCTACACCTTC
TRBV7-3	TRBJ1-1	.	.	CASSYDRNTEAFF	TGTGCCAGCAGCTACGACAGAAACACTGAAGCTTTCTTT
TRBV27	TRBJ1-5	.	.	CASSLVGDSNQPQHF	TGTGCCAGCAGTTTAGTGGGCGACAGCAATCAGCCCCAGCATTTT
TRBV5-8	TRBJ1-1	.	.	CASSLELPGRTEAFF	TGTGCCAGCAGCTTGGAGTTACCAGGGAGGACTGAAGCTTTCTTT
TRBV5-6	TRBJ2-2	TRBD2	.	CASSYDGLAGRTGELFF	TGTGCCAGCAGTTACGATGGACTAGCGGGACGCACCGGGGAGCTGTTTTTT
TRBV27	TRBJ2-7	.	few	CASSLKHVADYYEQYF	TGTGCCAGCAGTTTAAAACATGTAGCGGATTACTACGAGCAGTACTTC
TRBV6-1	TRBJ1-3	.	few	CASSERRVRSSGNTIYF	TGTGCCAGCAGTGAAAGGCGGGTCAGGTCTTCCGGAAACACCATATATTTT